The rows below give T cell receptor beta chains drawn from one sample of a study of cytomegalovirus exposure and HLA in healthy donors. The assay was immunoSEQ multiplex PCR, and TCRdb's table has in-frame clones only and misses some. The sample has approximately 88,000 clones, around 60% seen once. What was sequenced was PBMCs. These TCRs come from a man between 60 and 75 years old in good health and CMV-seronegative. CDR3s include the opening cysteine and the closing phenylalanine or tryptophan. The D gene is left open where the match is weak.

D gene	V gene	CDR3 protein
TRBD2	TRBV6-5	CASSYGTGLAMEQFF
TRBD1	TRBV19	CASGIKGQGDEAFF
TRBD2	TRBV6-6	CASSYFAGVSTDTQYF
TRBD1	TRBV7-6	CASSLHVGVGQASQPQHF
.	TRBV5-1	CASTIQGNTEAFF
.	TRBV7-3	CASSKITGSGANVLTF
.	TRBV18	CASSPPSSGASQQYF
TRBD1	TRBV29-1	CSVSKGGAYGYTF
.	TRBV6-5	CASRGGHDEQYF
.	TRBV5-4	CASSLGIEGGPETQYF
.	TRBV7-7	CASSLGEGFEAFF
.	TRBV30	CAWSVRGTLSYEQYF
.	TRBV2	CASSAGLGRNTIYF
TRBD2	TRBV10-1	CASSQDGTPGLAGGQFF
.	TRBV28	CASSLGECTQYF
TRBD2	TRBV5-1	CASNPLAGGGDNEQFF
.	TRBV6-4	CASSDSTGSGNEQFF
.	TRBV29-1	CSVAERGEQYF
TRBD1	TRBV2	CASSTGGRTEAFF
TRBD2	TRBV5-1	CASSVLLAGRYNEQFF
TRBD1	TRBV9	CASSVGGTGSQPQHF
.	TRBV28	CASSSGTLNTGELFF
.	TRBV5-1	CASSLVVDEQFF
TRBD1	TRBV2	CASRLGQGLLDEQYF
.	TRBV2	CASSEIGGNEAFF
TRBD1	TRBV30	CAFVGTAIYEQYF
.	TRBV6-5	CASTSGYNGYTF
TRBD1	TRBV27	CASSFPTGRHEQFF
.	TRBV4-1	CASSLDSPYEQYF
.	TRBV6-6	CASRVGGEKLFF
.	TRBV10-2	CASTHTAAGELFF
.	TRBV6-1	CASSEGQVNQPQHF
.	TRBV7-7	CASSPIGTYEQYF
.	TRBV2	CASSRNVGGAQETQYF
TRBD1	TRBV19	CATRTGGLETQYF
TRBD2	TRBV7-3	CASSRGGSYNEQFF
.	TRBV12-2	CASRLSRYEQYF
TRBD1	TRBV2	CASKGTGGHTEAFF
TRBD1	TRBV5-1	CASSFTGDEQYF
.	TRBV25-1	CASSVRGGQETQYF
.	TRBV30	CAWSNSGGYTF
TRBD2	TRBV5-1	CASSLGAGLAGEVQFF
TRBD2	TRBV14	CASSPLAGEEGELFF
TRBD2	TRBV4-2	CASSHASGGANREETQYF
TRBD2	TRBV7-9	CASSLWTSEYNEQFF
TRBD1	TRBV5-1	CASSLGGQVDGTEAFF
.	TRBV7-3	CASSLGSVTGELFF
.	TRBV29-1	CSVEDPTSSNGYTF
TRBD1	TRBV5-1	CASSLLSAGGTEAFF
TRBD1	TRBV2	CASSTTTTGDEQFF
TRBD2	TRBV11-3	CASSLAGGGRDEQFF
.	TRBV19	CASSPSGQNSDGYTF
.	TRBV2	CASSALGGNQPQHF
TRBD1	TRBV12-5	CASGLSPNRGRTEAFF
TRBD2	TRBV6-1	CARVAGSTDTQYF
.	TRBV19	CASSPIDKNTEAFF